This T cell receptor (beta chain) emerged from a study of blood T cell repertoires in COVID-19 (TCRdb year 2020). For context, the study as a whole: Samples from collaborators originated in the United States, Italy and Spain and spanned both the acute and convalescent phases of COVID-19. The material from the prospective study consisted of cDNA or gDNA derived from T cells, B-cell-depleted T cells, or PBMCs. The dataset comprised deeply sampled blood TCRbeta repertoires from subjects exposed to, actively infected with, or recovered from COVID-19. The repertoires were made available in a free public database intended to serve as a resource for research on the immune response to SARS-CoV-2. Samples came from the ongoing ImmuneRACE study (first 160 participants) plus 1,254 subjects from 6 global collaborators. Nearly every sample came with metadata listing a de-identified subject ID, COVID-19 status, age in years and sex. Where available, HLA class I and class II types were taken from metadata supplied by the sample provider and were not determined by assay-based typing. What the research found in general, with its limitations: The amount of clinical and demographic metadata varied by source and participant and was provided uncurated.

The CDR3 runs 15 amino acids, cysteine and phenylalanine included. Kept here is only the CDR3 DNA, which spans 45 bases and is read in frame from base 1. Relative to germline, V is missing 7 bases and J is missing 8 bases, with 11 bases of the junction outside any gene match. According to the germline V gene, CDR1 reads MDHEN and CDR2 reads SYDVKM. One collaborating source in Seattle enrolled patients while the patients were actively infected and followed the patients over time throughout the course of disease. Collaborating institutions collected whole blood in K2EDTA tubes following their own protocols. For TCRbeta analysis, collaborators shipped samples as frozen whole blood, isolated PBMCs, or DNA extracted from either of those sample types. As to this clone: No cognate antigen has been identified for it. Per-base quality was not reported, and no clone a single base away is much larger than it.

TCRbeta CDR3 regions were amplified from genomic DNA using the immunoSEQ Assay, a bias-controlled multiplex PCR. The authors' analysis ran thus. Within the assay, amplification of reference gene primers was used to estimate how many nucleated cells each sample contained. Sequence reads were collapsed and filtered to measure the absolute abundance of every unique TCRbeta CDR3 rearrangement. For each sample, productive Simpson clonality was calculated as the square root of Simpson's diversity index across productive rearrangements. The immuneACCESS repertoire file appears here via TCRdb, limited to in-frame rearrangements. These files lack a portion of the clones; in checked studies, under half of the deficit traces to unresolved V genes, and the cause of the others is not known. The V and J calls and clone size were taken over from that table, and D and trimming were inferred from the DNA. The sample records 300,000 to 400,000 clones, around 87% of which are singletons. Of the sample, roughly 2% falls within the top ten clones.

The chain is encoded by TRBV28 joined to TRBJ1-2; 12 middle bases align to TRBD1. This TCR was sampled from a woman in her sixties with COVID-19, enrolled during active disease. The specimen was peripheral blood. The CDR3 protein: CASTNPGQGARGYTF. In nucleotide form, the sequence is TGTGCCAGCACTAACCCGGGACAGGGGGCTCGGGGCTACACCTTC.